This TCR beta chain was sequenced for a study of T cells in Graves' hyperthyroidism and ophthalmopathy. Termini included, the CDR3 measures 15 amino acids. CDR1 and CDR2 from the germline V gene are SGHRS and YFSETQ. Aged 18 to 65, the patients had hyperthyroidism that was newly diagnosed and had lasted under 2 months. Diagnoses rested on clinical symptoms, serum thyroxine and TRAb, thyroid ultrasound and orbital computed tomography. From RNA transcripts, TCR beta CDR3 regions were amplified. TCR CDR3 regions were first amplified by RT-PCR with HTBI primers. Via MiXCR, TCRdb re-called the multiplex PCR reads, giving one row per CDR3 protein. The repertoire includes 460,000 or so distinct CDR3 sequences, roughly 14% of them detected once, and 15% to 20% sits in the top ten. On this clonotype itself: Its antigen remains unidentified. Because the CDR3's place on the DNA is in doubt, the DNA is left out and the CDR3 is given as listed by TCRdb.

Study-wide findings and caveats: Most thyroid clonotypes that were expanded above 0.001 also turned up in blood.

Sequences were obtained from blood. The rearrangement joins TRBV5-1 to TRBJ1-1; TRBD1, the table's D call, lacks a check against the DNA. This sequence originates from a woman aged 18-29 years with Graves' hyperthyroidism. The chain's CDR3 is CASYGVGAGNTEAYF.